The source of this T cell receptor (beta chain) is a study of graft-versus-host responses after intestinal transplantation. Background on the study: Multivisceral, liver-intestinal, or isolated intestinal grafts went to recipients. Findings of the study overall: Peak circulating GvH clone levels tracked with early post-transplant HvG declines.

For this clone: Antigen: not known.

Generated by immunoSEQ multiplex PCR, the TCRdb table keeps only in-frame clones and is missing some. The sample lists about 70,000 clones; around 90% were seen once. The germline V gene encodes CDR1 SGHNT and CDR2 YYREEE (reference sequence). CDR3 size: 16 residues. Trimming took 6 bases from V and 0 from J, leaving 18 bases between them. The genes are TRBV5-4 and TRBJ1-1, with D hard to call. This TCR was sampled from a human donor who was the organ donor for an intestinal transplant. This specimen was unstimulated CD8+ T cells sorted from spleen or lymph node cells, taken before transplant. The chain's CDR3 is CASNPAGLTLNTEAFF. The CDR3 DNA reads TGTGCCAGCAACCCTGCGGGGTTGACGTTGAACACTGAAGCTTTCTTT.